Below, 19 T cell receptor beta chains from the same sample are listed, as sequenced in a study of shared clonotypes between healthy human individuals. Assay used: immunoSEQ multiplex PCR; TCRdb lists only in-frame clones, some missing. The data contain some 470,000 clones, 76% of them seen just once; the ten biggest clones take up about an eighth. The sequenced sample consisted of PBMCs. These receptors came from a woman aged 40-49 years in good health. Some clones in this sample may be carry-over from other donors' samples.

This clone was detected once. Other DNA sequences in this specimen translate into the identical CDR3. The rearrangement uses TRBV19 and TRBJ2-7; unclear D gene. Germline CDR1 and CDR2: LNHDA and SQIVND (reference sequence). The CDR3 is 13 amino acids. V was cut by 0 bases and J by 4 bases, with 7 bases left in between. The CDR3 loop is CASSIDREYEQYF. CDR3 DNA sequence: TGTGCCAGTAGTATAGATAGAGAATACGAGCAGTACTTC.

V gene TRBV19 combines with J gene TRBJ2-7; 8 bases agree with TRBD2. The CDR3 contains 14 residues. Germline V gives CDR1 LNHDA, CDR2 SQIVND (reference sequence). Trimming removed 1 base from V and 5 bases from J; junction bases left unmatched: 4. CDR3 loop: CASSIAGGRNEQYF. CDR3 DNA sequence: TGTGCCAGTAGTATAGCAGGCGGGAGGAACGAGCAGTACTTC. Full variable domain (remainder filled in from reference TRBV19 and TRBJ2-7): DGGITQSPKYLFRKEGQNVTLSCEQNLNHDAMYWYRQDPGQGLRLIYYSQIVNDFQKGDIAEGYSVSREKKESFPLTVTSAQKNPTAFYLCASSIAGGRNEQYFGPGTRLTVT.

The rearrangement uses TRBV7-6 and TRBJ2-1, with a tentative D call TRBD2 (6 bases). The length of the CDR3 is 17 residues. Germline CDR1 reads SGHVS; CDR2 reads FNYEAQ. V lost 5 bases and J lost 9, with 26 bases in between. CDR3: CASSPRPGTSLRPEQFF. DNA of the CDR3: TGTGCCAGCAGCCCTAGGCCTGGAACTAGCCTACGACCTGAGCAGTTCTTC.

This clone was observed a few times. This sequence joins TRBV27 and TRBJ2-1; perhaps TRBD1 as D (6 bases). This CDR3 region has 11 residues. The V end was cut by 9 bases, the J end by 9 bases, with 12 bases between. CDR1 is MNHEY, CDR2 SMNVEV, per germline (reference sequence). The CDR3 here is CASAGELEQFF. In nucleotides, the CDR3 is TGTGCCAGTGCAGGGGAGCTTGAGCAGTTCTTC.

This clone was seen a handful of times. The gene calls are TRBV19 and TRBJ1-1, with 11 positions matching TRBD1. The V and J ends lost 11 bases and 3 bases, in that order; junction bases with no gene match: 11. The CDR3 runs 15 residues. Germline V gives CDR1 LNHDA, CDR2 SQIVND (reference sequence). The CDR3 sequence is CASRGQGARDTEAFF. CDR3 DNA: TGTGCCTCTCGCGGACAGGGGGCGAGGGACACTGAAGCTTTCTTT. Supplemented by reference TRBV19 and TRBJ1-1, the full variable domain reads DGGITQSPKYLFRKEGQNVTLSCEQNLNHDAMYWYRQDPGQGLRLIYYSQIVNDFQKGDIAEGYSVSREKKESFPLTVTSAQKNPTAFYLCASRGQGARDTEAFFGQGTRLTVV.

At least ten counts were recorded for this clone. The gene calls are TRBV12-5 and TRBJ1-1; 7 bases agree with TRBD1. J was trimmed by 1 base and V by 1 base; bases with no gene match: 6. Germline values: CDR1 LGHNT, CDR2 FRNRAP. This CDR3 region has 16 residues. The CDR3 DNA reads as TGTGCTAGTGGTTTGGGTGGACAGGCGACGAACACTGAAGCTTTCTTT. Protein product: CASGLGGQATNTEAFF.

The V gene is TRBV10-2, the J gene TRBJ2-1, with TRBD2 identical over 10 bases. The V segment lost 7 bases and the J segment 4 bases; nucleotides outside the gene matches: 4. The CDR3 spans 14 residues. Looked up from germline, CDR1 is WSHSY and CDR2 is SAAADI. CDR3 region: CASTLSGRYNEQFF. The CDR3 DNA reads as TGCGCCAGCACCCTTAGCGGGAGGTACAATGAGCAGTTCTTC.

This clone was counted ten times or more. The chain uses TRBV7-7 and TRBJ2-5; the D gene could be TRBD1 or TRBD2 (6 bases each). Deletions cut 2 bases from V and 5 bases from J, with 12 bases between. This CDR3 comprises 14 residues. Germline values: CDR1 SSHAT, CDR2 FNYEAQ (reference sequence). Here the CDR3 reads CASSLTRGAETQYF. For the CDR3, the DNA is TGTGCCAGCAGCTTAACTAGGGGGGCGGAGACCCAGTACTTC. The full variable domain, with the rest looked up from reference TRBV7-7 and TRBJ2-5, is GAGVSQSPRYKVTKRGQDVTLRCDPISSHATLYWYQQALGQGPEFLTYFNYEAQPDKSGLPSDRFSAERPEGSISTLTIQRTEQRDSAMYRCASSLTRGAETQYFGPGTRLLVL.

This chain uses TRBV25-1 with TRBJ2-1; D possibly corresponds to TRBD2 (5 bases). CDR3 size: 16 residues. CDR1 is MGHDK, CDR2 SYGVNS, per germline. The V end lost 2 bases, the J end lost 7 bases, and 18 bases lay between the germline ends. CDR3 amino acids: CASSENAGRDWNEQFF. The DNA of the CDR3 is TGTGCCAGCAGTGAAAACGCGGGTAGGGATTGGAATGAGCAGTTCTTC.

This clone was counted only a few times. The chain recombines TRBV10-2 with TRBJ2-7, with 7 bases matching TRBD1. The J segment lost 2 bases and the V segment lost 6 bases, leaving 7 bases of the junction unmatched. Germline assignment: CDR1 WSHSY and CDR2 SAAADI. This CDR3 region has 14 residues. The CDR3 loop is CASRETGLAYEQYF. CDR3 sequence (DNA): TGCGCCAGCAGGGAGACAGGGTTGGCCTACGAGCAGTACTTC.

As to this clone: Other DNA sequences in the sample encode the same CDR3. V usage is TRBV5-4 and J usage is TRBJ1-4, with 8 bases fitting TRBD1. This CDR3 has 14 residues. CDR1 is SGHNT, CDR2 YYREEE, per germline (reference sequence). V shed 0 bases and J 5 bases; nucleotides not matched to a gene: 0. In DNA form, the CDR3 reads TGTGCCAGCAGCTTGGACAGGGGGAATGAAAAACTGTTTTTT. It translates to CASSLDRGNEKLFF.

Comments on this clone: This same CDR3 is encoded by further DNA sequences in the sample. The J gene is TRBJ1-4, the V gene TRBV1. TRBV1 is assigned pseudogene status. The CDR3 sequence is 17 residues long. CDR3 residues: CTSSPQQRDACNEKLFF. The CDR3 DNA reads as TGTACCAGCAGCCCGCAACAGCGAGACGCTTGTAATGAAAAACTGTTTTTT.

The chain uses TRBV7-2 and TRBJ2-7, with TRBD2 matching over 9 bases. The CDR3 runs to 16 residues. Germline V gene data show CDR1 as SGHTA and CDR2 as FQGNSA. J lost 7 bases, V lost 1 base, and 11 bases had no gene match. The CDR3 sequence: CASSLVAGEPGAEQYF. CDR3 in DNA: TGTGCCAGCAGCTTAGTAGCGGGAGAGCCCGGTGCTGAGCAGTACTTC.

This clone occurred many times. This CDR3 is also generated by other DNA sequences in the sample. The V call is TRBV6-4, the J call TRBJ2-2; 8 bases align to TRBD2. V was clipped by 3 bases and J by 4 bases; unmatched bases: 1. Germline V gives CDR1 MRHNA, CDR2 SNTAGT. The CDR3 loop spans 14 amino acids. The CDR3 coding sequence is TGTGCCAGCAGTGATAGCGGGGCCACCGGGGAGCTGTTTTTT. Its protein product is CASSDSGATGELFF.

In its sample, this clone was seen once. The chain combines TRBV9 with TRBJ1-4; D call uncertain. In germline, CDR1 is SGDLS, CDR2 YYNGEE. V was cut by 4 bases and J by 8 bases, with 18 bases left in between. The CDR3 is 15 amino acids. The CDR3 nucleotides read TGTGCCAGCAGCAGAGGCGTGACGAATAACGAAAAACTGTTTTTT. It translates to CASSRGVTNNEKLFF.

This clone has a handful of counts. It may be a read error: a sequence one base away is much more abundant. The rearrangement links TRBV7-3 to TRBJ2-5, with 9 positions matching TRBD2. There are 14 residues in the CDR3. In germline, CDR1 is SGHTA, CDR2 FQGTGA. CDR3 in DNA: TGTGCCAGCAGCCCAGTAGCGGGAGTAGAGGCCCAGTACTTC. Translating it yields CASSPVAGVEAQYF.

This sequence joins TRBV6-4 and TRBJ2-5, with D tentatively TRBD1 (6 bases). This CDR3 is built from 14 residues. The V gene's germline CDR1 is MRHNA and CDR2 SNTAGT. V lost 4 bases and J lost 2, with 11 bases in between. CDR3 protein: CASSGRDTQETQYF. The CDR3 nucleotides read TGTGCCAGCAGTGGCCGGGACACTCAAGAGACCCAGTACTTC.

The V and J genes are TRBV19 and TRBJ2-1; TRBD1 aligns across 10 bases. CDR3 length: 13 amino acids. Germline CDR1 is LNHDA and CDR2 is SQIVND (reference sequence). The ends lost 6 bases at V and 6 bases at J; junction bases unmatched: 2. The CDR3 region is CASSGDRGNEQFF. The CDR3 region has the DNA TGTGCCAGTAGCGGGGACAGGGGCAATGAGCAGTTCTTC.

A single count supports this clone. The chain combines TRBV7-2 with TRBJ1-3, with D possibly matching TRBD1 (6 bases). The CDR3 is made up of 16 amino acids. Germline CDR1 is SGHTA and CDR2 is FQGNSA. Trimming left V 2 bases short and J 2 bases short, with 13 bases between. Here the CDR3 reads CASSLLRAGAGNTIYF. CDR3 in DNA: TGTGCCAGCAGCTTATTACGAGCAGGGGCTGGAAACACCATATATTTT.